The entry below gives a single TCR beta chain sequence along with its context. This entry comes from a study of blood T cell repertoires in COVID-19. About the research overall: There were acute and convalescent COVID-19 samples, and they came from the United States, Italy and Spain. Nucleic acid was either cDNA or gDNA, and it came from T cells, B-cell-depleted T cells, or PBMCs.

Source study methods: Reference gene primer amplification gave estimated nucleated cell counts. The table came from immunoSEQ multiplex PCR; TCRdb's copy has only in-frame clones and leaves some out. For V, J and clone size, that table is used; D and trimming come from the DNA. The table records 200,000 or so clones, 80% to 85% of them present only once. CDR1 and CDR2 (germline): SGHVS, FQNEAQ. The CDR3 has 16 residues. V shed 5 bases, J shed 6 bases, and the junction held 12 bases outside the gene matches. This clonotype was obtained from a woman aged 55-70 years with acute or convalescent COVID-19. Material for sequencing was peripheral blood. The J gene is TRBJ2-7, the V gene TRBV7-8; TRBD2 agrees at 11 bases. In DNA, the CDR3 is TGTGCCAGCAGCGCCGAGCTAGCGGGGGGCTTGGGCGAGCAGTACTTC. This sequence encodes CASSAELAGGLGEQYF.